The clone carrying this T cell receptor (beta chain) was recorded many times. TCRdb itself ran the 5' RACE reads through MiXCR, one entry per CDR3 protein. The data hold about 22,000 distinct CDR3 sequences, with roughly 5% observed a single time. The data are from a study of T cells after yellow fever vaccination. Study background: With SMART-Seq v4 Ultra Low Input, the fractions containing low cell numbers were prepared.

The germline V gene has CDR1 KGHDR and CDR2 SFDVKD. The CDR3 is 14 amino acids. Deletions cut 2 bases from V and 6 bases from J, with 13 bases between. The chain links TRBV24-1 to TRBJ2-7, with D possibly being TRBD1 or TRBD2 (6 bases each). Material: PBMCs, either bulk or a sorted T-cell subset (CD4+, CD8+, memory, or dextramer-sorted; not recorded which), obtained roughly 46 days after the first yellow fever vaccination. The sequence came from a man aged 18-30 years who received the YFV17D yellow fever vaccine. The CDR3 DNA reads TGTGCCACCAGTGATTCATCGGGGGCGGGCGAGCAGTACTTC. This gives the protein CATSDSSGAGEQYF.